Listed below are T cell receptor beta chains from one sample, sequenced in a study of OX40 agonist ivuxolimab in advanced cancers. This table comes from immunoSEQ multiplex PCR, and its TCRdb copy is limited to in-frame clones, with some not included. The table records tens of thousands of clones, around 88% of them present only once. The material was CD4+ or CD8+ T cells sorted from blood, obtained in a trial of the OX40 agonist ivuxolimab. The source of these receptors is an adult with an advanced solid tumor such as melanoma, head and neck, liver or kidney cancer. CDR3s include the opening cysteine and the closing phenylalanine or tryptophan. The D gene is left open where the match is weak. Clone size, where shown, is once, few, many, or a class for clones that have expanded.

>TRBD1|TRBV5-1|TRBJ2-5|.
CASRDVDRVPETQYF
TGCGCCAGCAGGGACGTGGACAGGGTACCGGAGACCCAGTACTTC
>TRBD1|TRBV27|TRBJ1-2|.
CASSLYRRTGGSGYTF
TGTGCCAGCAGTTTATACCGTCGGACAGGGGGCTCTGGCTACACCTTC
>.|TRBV6-5|TRBJ1-5|.
CASSLRGGNQPQHF
TGTGCCAGCAGCCTCCGGGGTGGCAATCAGCCCCAGCATTTT
>.|TRBV10-1|TRBJ2-2|once
CASSDNTGTGELFF
TGCGCCAGCAGTGACAATACGGGCACCGGGGAGCTGTTTTTT
>.|TRBV5-6|TRBJ2-6|.
CASSLGTSGANVLTF
TGTGCCAGCAGCTTGGGGACCTCTGGGGCCAACGTCCTGACTTTC
>TRBD2|TRBV10-2|TRBJ2-1|.
CASRPSGGANEQFF
TGCGCCAGCAGACCTAGCGGGGGGGCCAATGAGCAGTTCTTC
>.|TRBV29-1|TRBJ1-2|once
CSVGGNYGYTF
TGCAGCGTTGGAGGGAACTATGGCTACACCTTC
>.|TRBV5-1|TRBJ2-1|.
CASRGGGAGAEKEQFF
TGCGCCAGCAGAGGGGGCGGGGCAGGGGCCGAGAAGGAGCAGTTCTTC
>.|TRBV5-4|TRBJ1-4|.
CASSSGQNEKLFF
TGTGCCAGCAGCTCTGGACAGAATGAAAAACTGTTTTTT
>.|TRBV6-1|TRBJ1-5|.
CASSEGPPRYQPQHF
TGTGCCAGCAGTGAAGGACCGCCGAGATATCAGCCCCAGCATTTT
>TRBD2|TRBV6-1|TRBJ2-6|.
CAIRDGGSGANVLTF
TGTGCCATCCGCGACGGGGGGTCCGGGGCCAACGTCCTGACTTTC
>TRBD1|TRBV18|TRBJ2-7|.
CASSPGQGGPYEQYF
TGTGCCAGCTCACCCGGACAGGGGGGCCCCTACGAGCAGTACTTC
>.|TRBV6-5|TRBJ1-5|.
CASSPTTGDQPQHF
TGTGCCAGCAGTCCGACCACGGGTGATCAGCCCCAGCATTTT
>.|TRBV9|TRBJ2-5|.
CASSVAQNQETQYF
TGTGCCAGCAGCGTAGCGCAGAACCAAGAGACCCAGTACTTC
>.|TRBV19|TRBJ1-2|.
CASADGNYGYTF
TGTGCCAGTGCGGACGGTAACTATGGCTACACCTTC
>.|TRBV23-1|TRBJ1-6|.
CASEYRELSSPLHF
TGCGCCAGCGAATACAGGGAACTTTCCTCACCCCTCCACTTT
>.|TRBV15|TRBJ1-5|.
CATSRTRGGNSNQPQHF
TGTGCCACCAGCAGAACTCGTGGCGGGAATAGCAATCAGCCCCAGCATTTT
>TRBD1|TRBV5-1|TRBJ2-1|.
CASSLEGQGFNEQFF
TGCGCCAGCAGCTTGGAAGGACAGGGGTTCAATGAGCAGTTCTTC
>.|TRBV27|TRBJ2-7|.
CASSFRASRYEQYF
TGTGCCAGCAGTTTTAGGGCCTCTCGGTACGAGCAGTACTTC
>TRBD1|TRBV19|TRBJ1-5|.
CASSIDQGASQPQHF
TGTGCCAGTAGTATAGACCAGGGGGCGAGTCAGCCCCAGCATTTT
>TRBD2|TRBV20-1|TRBJ2-7|.
CSIAGAREQYF
TGCAGTATAGCGGGAGCCCGCGAGCAGTACTTC
>TRBD2|TRBV5-1|TRBJ2-1|.
CASSRSGRALTYNEQFF
TGCGCCAGCAGCCGAAGCGGGAGGGCCCTTACCTACAATGAGCAGTTCTTC
>.|TRBV5-1|TRBJ1-5|.
CASSLTGNQPQHF
TGCGCCAGCAGCTTGACGGGAAATCAGCCCCAGCATTTT
>.|TRBV15|TRBJ1-3|.
CATSFRGSSGNTIYF
TGTGCCACCAGCTTCAGAGGAAGCTCTGGAAACACCATATATTTT
>TRBD1|TRBV14|TRBJ2-7|once
CASSQGQETEQYF
TGTGCCAGCAGCCAGGGACAGGAAACAGAGCAGTACTTC
>.|TRBV5-1|TRBJ2-2|.
CASSFRGNANTGELFF
TGCGCCAGCAGCTTTAGAGGCAACGCGAACACCGGGGAGCTGTTTTTT
>.|TRBV18|TRBJ2-1|.
CASSRFSDEQFF
TGTGCCAGCTCACGCTTCTCAGATGAGCAGTTCTTC
>.|TRBV11-1|TRBJ2-2|.
CASSLNYNTGELFF
TGTGCCAGCAGCTTAAACTATAACACCGGGGAGCTGTTTTTT
>.|TRBV10-2|TRBJ1-2|.
CASSDGPAYGYTF
TGCGCCAGCAGTGATGGCCCCGCATATGGCTACACCTTC
>TRBD2|TRBV9|TRBJ2-7|.
CASSLGLAGGEQYF
TGTGCCAGCAGCCTCGGACTAGCGGGGGGCGAGCAGTACTTC
>TRBD1|TRBV19|TRBJ1-5|.
CASSIEPGTALFQPQHF
TGTGCCAGTAGTATAGAGCCCGGGACAGCCCTTTTTCAGCCCCAGCATTTT
>TRBD1|TRBV2|TRBJ1-1|.
CASSSYRDSEAFF
TGTGCCAGCAGCAGTTACCGGGACAGTGAAGCTTTCTTT
>.|TRBV6-1|TRBJ2-7|.
CASSEVYSYEQYF
TGTGCCAGCAGTGAAGTATACTCCTACGAGCAGTACTTC
>.|TRBV6-1|TRBJ1-5|.
CASSSIGLGQPQHF
TGTGCCAGCAGTTCCATAGGACTCGGTCAGCCCCAGCATTTT
>TRBD2|TRBV18|TRBJ2-1|.
CASSSGTSGGNEQFF
TGTGCCAGCTCATCTGGGACTAGCGGGGGCAATGAGCAGTTCTTC
>TRBD1|TRBV7-3|TRBJ2-5|.
CASSLSGTGTETQYF
TGTGCCAGCAGCCTCTCCGGGACAGGGACGGAGACCCAGTACTTC
>TRBD1|TRBV5-1|TRBJ2-1|.
CASSLGEGTGGPNGEQFF
TGCGCCAGCAGCTTGGGGGAGGGGACAGGGGGCCCCAACGGTGAGCAGTTCTTC
>TRBD1|TRBV10-3|TRBJ1-3|.
CAISESTAAGGNTIYF
TGTGCCATCAGTGAGTCGACGGCGGCAGGGGGGAACACCATATATTTT
>.|TRBV5-5|TRBJ1-4|.
CASSPNPTGGEKLFF
TGTGCCAGCAGCCCAAACCCGACGGGAGGGGAAAAACTGTTTTTT
>.|TRBV28|TRBJ1-4|.
CASSLTGPNEKLFF
TGTGCCAGCAGTCTTACAGGCCCGAATGAAAAACTGTTTTTT
>.|TRBV10-2|TRBJ1-4|.
CASRPPGPGEKLFF
TGCGCCAGCAGACCTCCCGGGCCGGGGGAAAAACTGTTTTTT
>TRBD1|TRBV10-2|TRBJ2-4|.
CASSESRTGSIQYF
TGCGCCAGCAGTGAGTCCAGGACAGGAAGCATTCAGTACTTC
>.|TRBV27|TRBJ2-5|.
CASRGRSWETQYF
TGTGCCAGTAGGGGTAGGTCTTGGGAGACCCAGTACTTC
>TRBD1|TRBV28|TRBJ1-2|.
CASSFPQGRGFGYTF
TGTGCCAGCAGTTTTCCCCAGGGCAGGGGGTTTGGCTACACCTTC
>TRBD1|TRBV10-3|TRBJ2-7|once
CAISIDRDLSYEQYF
TGTGCCATCAGCATCGACAGGGACCTATCCTACGAGCAGTACTTC
>.|TRBV11-2|TRBJ1-1|once
CASSLGRGPRTEAFF
TGTGCCAGCAGCTTAGGTAGGGGCCCTCGCACTGAAGCTTTCTTT
>.|TRBV28|TRBJ2-2|.
CAYQGNTGELFF
TGTGCTTACCAGGGAAACACCGGGGAGCTGTTTTTT
>TRBD1|TRBV7-2|TRBJ2-1|.
CASSSSGGSYNEQFF
TGTGCCAGCAGCTCCTCAGGGGGCTCCTACAATGAGCAGTTCTTC
>.|TRBV15|TRBJ1-4|.
CATSSAGLDISSEKLFF
TGTGCCACCAGCAGTGCCGGACTCGATATTTCATCGGAAAAACTGTTTTTT